A selection of T cell receptor beta chains follows, all from one sample in a study of cytomegalovirus exposure and HLA in healthy donors. TCRdb's table, derived via immunoSEQ multiplex PCR, lists solely in-frame clones and lacks some. The table includes under 200,000 clones, approximately 80% detected once. The sequenced sample consisted of PBMCs. The receptors were sampled from a woman between 40 and 50 years old in good health and CMV-seropositive. Both conserved end residues are part of each CDR3. The order of the fields is J gene, V gene, clone size, D gene, CDR3 DNA, CDR3 protein. The D gene is left open where the match is weak. The size of a clone is reported for some rows only, either as once, few or many, or as a class for expanded clones.

J gene: TRBJ1-6; V gene: TRBV10-3; clone size: NA; D gene: NA; CDR3 DNA: TGTGCCACCCAAGAAGAGAATATTAAAACTTCACCCCTCCACTTT; CDR3 protein: CATQEENIKTSPLHF
J gene: TRBJ2-2; V gene: TRBV30; clone size: NA; D gene: NA; CDR3 DNA: TGTGCCCTGTCGACAGGTTTACCCGGGGAGCTGTTTTTT; CDR3 protein: CALSTGLPGELFF
J gene: TRBJ2-1; V gene: TRBV5-5; clone size: NA; D gene: NA; CDR3 DNA: TGTGCCAGCAGCTTCCAGGGGATCAGAATCGATGAGCAGTTCTTC; CDR3 protein: CASSFQGIRIDEQFF
J gene: TRBJ1-1; V gene: TRBV7-9; clone size: NA; D gene: TRBD1; CDR3 DNA: TGTGCCAGCAGCTTAGCGATTCTACGGGACAGCTTGAACACTGAAGCTTTCTTT; CDR3 protein: CASSLAILRDSLNTEAFF
J gene: TRBJ1-1; V gene: TRBV6-5; clone size: NA; D gene: TRBD1; CDR3 DNA: TGTGCCAGCAGGGGACAGATGAACACTGAAGCTTTCTTT; CDR3 protein: CASRGQMNTEAFF
J gene: TRBJ2-7; V gene: TRBV2; clone size: once; D gene: NA; CDR3 DNA: TGTGCCAGCAGTGCTCTCTACGAGCAGTACTTC; CDR3 protein: CASSALYEQYF
J gene: TRBJ2-3; V gene: TRBV7-2; clone size: NA; D gene: NA; CDR3 DNA: TGTGCCAGCAGCTTCTCTTCAGATACGCAGTATTTT; CDR3 protein: CASSFSSDTQYF
J gene: TRBJ2-7; V gene: TRBV7-8; clone size: few; D gene: NA; CDR3 DNA: TGTGCCAGCAGTTCCCAGGAGGGAACGGCCTACGAGCAGTACTTC; CDR3 protein: CASSSQEGTAYEQYF
J gene: TRBJ1-2; V gene: TRBV6-6; clone size: NA; D gene: NA; CDR3 DNA: TGTGCCAGCAGTTCACAGGGCTTCGAGGCTGGCTACACCTTC; CDR3 protein: CASSSQGFEAGYTF
J gene: TRBJ2-7; V gene: TRBV27; clone size: NA; D gene: TRBD1; CDR3 DNA: TGTGCCAGCAGGTCAATCCGGGACAGATCCTACGAGCAGTACTTC; CDR3 protein: CASRSIRDRSYEQYF
J gene: TRBJ2-3; V gene: TRBV6-1; clone size: NA; D gene: NA; CDR3 DNA: TGTGCCAGCAGTCCCCGCGACTCAGGGGTGGATACGCAGTATTTT; CDR3 protein: CASSPRDSGVDTQYF
J gene: TRBJ1-1; V gene: TRBV2; clone size: few; D gene: TRBD1; CDR3 DNA: TGTGCCAGCAGTGCGGGACAGGGACCTCAGAACACTGAAGCTTTCTTT; CDR3 protein: CASSAGQGPQNTEAFF
J gene: TRBJ2-4; V gene: TRBV4-1; clone size: NA; D gene: NA; CDR3 DNA: TGCGCCAGCAGCCAAGATTCAGCGGGCGAAAACAGTCAGTACTTC; CDR3 protein: CASSQDSAGENSQYF
J gene: TRBJ1-1; V gene: TRBV7-2; clone size: NA; D gene: NA; CDR3 DNA: TGTGCCAGCAGCCGTCTAGCTGGGGGCTTCGGTGAAGCTTTCTTT; CDR3 protein: CASSRLAGGFGEAFF
J gene: TRBJ1-6; V gene: TRBV7-9; clone size: NA; D gene: NA; CDR3 DNA: TGTGCCAGCAGCTTAAACCAGGGTGGTTCACCCCTCCACTTT; CDR3 protein: CASSLNQGGSPLHF
J gene: TRBJ1-1; V gene: TRBV5-1; clone size: NA; D gene: NA; CDR3 DNA: TGCGCCAGCAGCTTGGGGGGCCTTGAAGCTTTCTTT; CDR3 protein: CASSLGGLEAFF
J gene: TRBJ1-1; V gene: TRBV29-1; clone size: NA; D gene: NA; CDR3 DNA: TGCAGCGTACCTACAGGGATGAACACTGAAGCTTTCTTT; CDR3 protein: CSVPTGMNTEAFF
J gene: TRBJ2-1; V gene: TRBV9; clone size: NA; D gene: NA; CDR3 DNA: TGTGCCAGCAGCGTATCACTAGAGACCTACAATGAGCAGTTCTTC; CDR3 protein: CASSVSLETYNEQFF
J gene: TRBJ1-4; V gene: TRBV6-1; clone size: NA; D gene: NA; CDR3 DNA: TGTGCCAGCAGTGGGAGGGGAACAGTAAATGAAAAACTGTTTTTT; CDR3 protein: CASSGRGTVNEKLFF
J gene: TRBJ1-2; V gene: TRBV7-9; clone size: NA; D gene: TRBD1; CDR3 DNA: TGTTCCAGCAGCCGATTGGGACAGGGGGCGCGGGGCTACACCTTC; CDR3 protein: CSSSRLGQGARGYTF
J gene: TRBJ2-1; V gene: TRBV5-5; clone size: NA; D gene: TRBD1; CDR3 DNA: TGTGCCAGCAGCTGGGACAGAAACAATGAGCAGTTCTTC; CDR3 protein: CASSWDRNNEQFF
J gene: TRBJ1-1; V gene: TRBV30; clone size: NA; D gene: NA; CDR3 DNA: TGTGCCTGGAGTTCACAGGGTAACACTGAAGCTTTCTTT; CDR3 protein: CAWSSQGNTEAFF
J gene: TRBJ2-7; V gene: TRBV18; clone size: NA; D gene: TRBD2; CDR3 DNA: TGTGCCAGCTCACCCCTCAGCGGGGGTGGCGAGCAGTACTTC; CDR3 protein: CASSPLSGGGEQYF
J gene: TRBJ2-2; V gene: TRBV19; clone size: NA; D gene: TRBD2; CDR3 DNA: TGTGCCAGTACCGTCGGACTAGCGGGGCCCTTGAACACCGGGGAGCTGTTTTTT; CDR3 protein: CASTVGLAGPLNTGELFF
J gene: TRBJ1-5; V gene: TRBV7-2; clone size: NA; D gene: NA; CDR3 DNA: TGTGCCAGCAGCTTAGTTGGTGGGGCAGGACAGCCCCAGCATTTT; CDR3 protein: CASSLVGGAGQPQHF
J gene: TRBJ1-1; V gene: TRBV30; clone size: NA; D gene: NA; CDR3 DNA: TGTGCCTGGTGCTTCGCAGGGAACACTGAAGCTTTCTTT; CDR3 protein: CAWCFAGNTEAFF
J gene: TRBJ1-6; V gene: TRBV30; clone size: NA; D gene: TRBD1; CDR3 DNA: TGTGCCTGGACGACAGGGAGTCGTCATAATTCACCCCTCCACTTT; CDR3 protein: CAWTTGSRHNSPLHF